Listed below are T cell receptor beta chains from one sample, sequenced in a study of blood T cell repertoires in COVID-19. Assay: immunoSEQ multiplex PCR; the TCRdb copy retains only in-frame clones and omits some. The table shows about 130,000 clones, with approximately 90% occurring only once. Sequenced input: peripheral blood. These TCRs come from a man in his forties or fifties with active or convalescent COVID-19. The conserved cysteine and the conserved F or W are not part of the CDR3 here. Each record gives: J gene, V gene, CDR3 protein.

TRBJ2-5 TRBV27 ASSPGLAGGYLTQY
TRBJ2-1 TRBV7-9 ASSRTRSGYNEQF
TRBJ1-2 TRBV28 ASSPGGGTMNYGYT
TRBJ2-7 TRBV14 ASSHPTRYSEQY
TRBJ2-3 TRBV19 ASSPTSLVGMSQY
TRBJ2-2 TRBV4-1 ASSQDQGGSTGELF
TRBJ1-3 TRBV5-8 ASSLENQGRIWSGNTIY
TRBJ2-3 TRBV2 ASRRDRQGVDTQY
TRBJ1-1 TRBV11-2 ASSSHFDGDTEAF
TRBJ2-7 TRBV6-6 ASNSAGGPHEQY
TRBJ2-7 TRBV5-1 ASSRSTGDYEQY
TRBJ2-1 TRBV4-1 ASSHPSSHEQF
TRBJ2-5 TRBV11-2 ASSLRLAGAGQKETQY
TRBJ2-3 TRBV2 ASSERDLAGTRHTDTQY
TRBJ2-3 TRBV3-1/TRBV3-2 ASSQTLWRGTDTQY
TRBJ1-1 TRBV7-2 ASSLSGRLNTEAF
TRBJ2-7 TRBV4-1 ASSQDSNRGNPLLYEQY
TRBJ2-1 TRBV3-1/TRBV3-2 ASSPWGRGRVYNEQF
TRBJ1-5 TRBV28 ASSRPGQGLQPQH
TRBJ1-2 TRBV7-2 ASSLRGQMVGHEGGYT
TRBJ2-3 TRBV11-2 ASSLQGGFTDTQY
TRBJ2-5 TRBV5-1 ASSRQFQETQY
TRBJ2-7 TRBV14 ASSPAGKPYEQY
TRBJ2-1 TRBV7-8 ASRPTGLPSYNEQF
TRBJ1-1 TRBV6-1 ASSDPGTATEAF
TRBJ2-3 TRBV5-1 ASSIDTAGTQY
TRBJ2-2 TRBV9 ASSGTDRVRTGELF
TRBJ2-5 TRBV5-6 ASSLYGGGSFQETQY
TRBJ1-1 TRBV12-3/TRBV12-4 ASRGQGETEAF
TRBJ1-5 TRBV18 ASSPGQGYQPQH
TRBJ2-7 TRBV6-5 ASVDDRRSAYEQY
TRBJ1-1 TRBV12-5 ASGRFLTDKMNTEAF
TRBJ1-6 TRBV6-5 ANYLGGVNSPLH
TRBJ2-7 TRBV19 ASSIAGQDSYEQY
TRBJ1-5 TRBV12-3/TRBV12-4 ASSFWRQPQH
TRBJ2-1 TRBV24-1 ATSLDRGNEQF
TRBJ2-7 TRBV3-1/TRBV3-2 ASSQAVTGGGEQY
TRBJ1-1 TRBV19 ASRPRGVDTEAF
TRBJ2-7 TRBV3-1/TRBV3-2 ASSREKEQY
TRBJ1-6 TRBV6-5 ASTPDRAGNSPLH
TRBJ2-7 TRBV24-1 ATSARGTGAYEQY
TRBJ1-1 TRBV5-1 ASLIVGAAEAF
TRBJ2-7 TRBV6-2/TRBV6-3 ASTPSGMPYEQY
TRBJ2-7 TRBV5-8 ASSLDEYWEQY
TRBJ1-4 TRBV19 ASSISGYGEKLF
TRBJ2-1 TRBV27 ASRDRAHNEQF
TRBJ2-7 TRBV5-1 ASSLDSGRGIYEQY
TRBJ2-5 TRBV11-2 ASSSTGTSFETQY
TRBJ1-1 TRBV7-9 ASSWTENTEAF
TRBJ1-1 TRBV5-1 ASSLTQGNTEAF
TRBJ2-3 TRBV30 AWSVLSGADTQY
TRBJ2-3 TRBV3-1/TRBV3-2 ASSQGGTITDTQY
TRBJ2-5 TRBV5-4 ASGTGTGGRETQY
TRBJ2-3 TRBV11-2 ASSSPRGGRTTDTQY
TRBJ1-1 TRBV9 ASSVARMMVQGVPMNTEAF
TRBJ2-2 TRBV15 ATTPAGTGRNTGELF
TRBJ2-7 TRBV18 ASSPPGLGGYEQY
TRBJ1-3 TRBV18 ASSQDRASGNTIY